This TCR beta chain was sequenced during a study of glioma-infiltrating T cells. This clonotype occurred a few times. Its cognate antigen is unknown. Study conclusions and caveats: Very few CDR3 sequences were shared between tissue and blood. Non-neoplastic patients had below-expected tissue-blood divergence, while all gliomas exceeded expectation.

V lost 3 bases to trimming and J lost 1 base, with 6 bases between them. The germline gives CDR1 SSHAT, CDR2 FNYEAQ (reference sequence). CDR3 length equals 13 residues. Amplification of TCR alpha and beta CDR3 regions from RNA used iRepertoire nested multiplex PCR. Tissue mRNA or PBMC total RNA, roughly 90-400 ng, went into one-step reverse transcription and amplification. Via MiXCR, TCRdb re-called the multiplex PCR reads, giving one row per CDR3 protein. The table has 150,000 to 200,000 distinct CDR3 sequences, more than 35% seen once. The specimen was glioma tissue, nonneoplastic brain tissue, or PBMCs (not recorded which). The V and J genes are TRBV7-7 and TRBJ2-5, with D tentatively TRBD1 (5 bases). The sequence was obtained from a human donor with low-grade glioma or glioblastoma, undergoing nonglioma brain surgery, or in good health (not recorded which). CDR3 residues: CASSFDSQETQYF. Here the CDR3 DNA reads TGTGCCAGCAGCTTTGACAGCCAAGAGACCCAGTACTTC.